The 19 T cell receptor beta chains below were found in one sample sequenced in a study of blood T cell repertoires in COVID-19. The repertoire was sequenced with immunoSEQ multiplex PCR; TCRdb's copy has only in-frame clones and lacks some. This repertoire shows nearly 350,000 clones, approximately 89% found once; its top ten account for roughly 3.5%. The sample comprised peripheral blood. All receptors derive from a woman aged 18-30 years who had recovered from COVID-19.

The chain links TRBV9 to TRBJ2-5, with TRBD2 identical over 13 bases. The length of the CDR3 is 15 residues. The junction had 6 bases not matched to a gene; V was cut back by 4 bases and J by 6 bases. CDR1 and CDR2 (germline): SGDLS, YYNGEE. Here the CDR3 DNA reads TGTGCCAGCAGCCTCCGGACTAGCGGGAGAAAGACCCAGTACTTC. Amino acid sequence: CASSLRTSGRKTQYF.

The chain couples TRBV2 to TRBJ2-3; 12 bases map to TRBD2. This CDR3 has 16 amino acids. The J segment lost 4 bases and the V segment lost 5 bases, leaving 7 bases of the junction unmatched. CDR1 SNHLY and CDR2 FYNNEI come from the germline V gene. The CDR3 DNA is TGTGCCAGCAGTAGACAGACTAGCGGGAGCGCAGATACGCAGTATTTT. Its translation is CASSRQTSGSADTQYF.

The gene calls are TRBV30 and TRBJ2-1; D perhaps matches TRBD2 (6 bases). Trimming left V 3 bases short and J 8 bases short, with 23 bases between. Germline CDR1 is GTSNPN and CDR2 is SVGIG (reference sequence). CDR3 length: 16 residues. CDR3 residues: CAWSLHPGRTRHEQFF. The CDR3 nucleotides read TGTGCCTGGAGCCTACACCCAGGGAGGACTCGCCATGAGCAGTTCTTC.

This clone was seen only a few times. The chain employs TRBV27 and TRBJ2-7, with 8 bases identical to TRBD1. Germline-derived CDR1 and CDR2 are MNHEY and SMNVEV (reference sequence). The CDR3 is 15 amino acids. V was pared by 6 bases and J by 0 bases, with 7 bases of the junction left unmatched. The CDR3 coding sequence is TGTGCCAGCAGACGCACAGGGGGGAGCTCCTACGAGCAGTACGTC. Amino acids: CASRRTGGSSYEQYV.

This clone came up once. CDR3 sequence (DNA): TGTGCCAGCAGCCAAGATCAATTCGAGACTCGTTCAGATACGCAGTATTTT. This gives the protein CASSQDQFETRSDTQYF. The chain couples TRBV3-1 (or the pseudogene TRBV3-2) to TRBJ2-3; D is undetermined. Deletions cut 0 bases from V and 4 bases from J, with 17 bases between. Germline lookup yields CDR1 LGHDT and CDR2 YNNKEL (reference sequence). CDR3 size: 17 residues.

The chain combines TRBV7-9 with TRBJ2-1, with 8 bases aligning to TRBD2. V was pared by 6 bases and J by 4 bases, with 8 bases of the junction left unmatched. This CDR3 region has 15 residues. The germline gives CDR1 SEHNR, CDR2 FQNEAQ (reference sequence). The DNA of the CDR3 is TGTGCCAGCAGGCCGGGACTAGAACCATACAATGAGCAGTTCTTC. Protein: CASRPGLEPYNEQFF.

The CDR3 spells CASSFLRNEKLFF. In nucleotides, the CDR3 is TGTGCCAGCAGTTTTCTCAGGAACGAAAAACTGTTTTTT. This rearrangement joins TRBV6-2 or TRBV6-3 to TRBJ1-4; D is unresolved. The CDR3 extends over 13 amino acids. V lost 4 bases and J 8 bases, leaving 11 bases between the germline ends. Germline V gives CDR1 MNHEY, CDR2 SVGEGT.

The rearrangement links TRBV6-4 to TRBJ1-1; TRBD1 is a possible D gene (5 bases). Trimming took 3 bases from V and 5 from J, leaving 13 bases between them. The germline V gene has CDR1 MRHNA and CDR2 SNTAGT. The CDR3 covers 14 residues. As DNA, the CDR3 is TGTGCCAGCAGTGATGGGTCTAAGGGGACTGAAGCTTTCTTT. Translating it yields CASSDGSKGTEAFF.

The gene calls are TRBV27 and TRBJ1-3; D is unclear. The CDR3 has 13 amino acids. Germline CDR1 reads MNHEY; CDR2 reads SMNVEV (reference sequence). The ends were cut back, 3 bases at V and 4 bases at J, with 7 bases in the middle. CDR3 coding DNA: TGTGCCAGCAGTTTTGGCAGGGGAAACACCATATATTTT. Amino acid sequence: CASSFGRGNTIYF.

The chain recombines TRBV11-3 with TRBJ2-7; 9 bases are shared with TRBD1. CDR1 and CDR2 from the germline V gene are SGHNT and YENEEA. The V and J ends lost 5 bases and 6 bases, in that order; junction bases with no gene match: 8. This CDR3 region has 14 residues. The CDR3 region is CASSPGTGRREQYV. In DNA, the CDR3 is TGTGCCAGCAGCCCCGGGACAGGGAGGCGCGAGCAGTACGTC.

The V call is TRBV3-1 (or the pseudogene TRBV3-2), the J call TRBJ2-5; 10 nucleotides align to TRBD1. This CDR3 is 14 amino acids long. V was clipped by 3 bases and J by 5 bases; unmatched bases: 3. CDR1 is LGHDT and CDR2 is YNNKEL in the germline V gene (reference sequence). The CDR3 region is CASSHRDRGETQYF. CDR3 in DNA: TGTGCCAGCAGCCACCGGGACAGGGGTGAGACCCAGTACTTC.

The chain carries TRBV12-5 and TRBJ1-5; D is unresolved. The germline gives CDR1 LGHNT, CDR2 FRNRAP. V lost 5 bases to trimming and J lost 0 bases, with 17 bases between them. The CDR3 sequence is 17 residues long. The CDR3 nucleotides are TGTGCTAGTGGTCCTAGTACCGGGATTCATAGCAATCAGCCCCAGCATTTT. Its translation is CASGPSTGIHSNQPQHF.

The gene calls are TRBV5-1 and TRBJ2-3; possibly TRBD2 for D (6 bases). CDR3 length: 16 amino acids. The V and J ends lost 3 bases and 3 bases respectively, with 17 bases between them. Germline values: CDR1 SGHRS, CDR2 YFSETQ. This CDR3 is CASSYWTTPETDTQYF. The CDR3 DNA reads TGCGCCAGCAGCTATTGGACTACCCCGGAGACAGATACGCAGTATTTT.

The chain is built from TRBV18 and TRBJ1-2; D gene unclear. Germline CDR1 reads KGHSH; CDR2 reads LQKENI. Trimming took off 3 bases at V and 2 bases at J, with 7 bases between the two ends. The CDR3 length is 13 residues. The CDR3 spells CASSPEANYGYTF. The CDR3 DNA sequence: TGTGCCAGCTCACCCGAGGCAAACTATGGCTACACCTTC.

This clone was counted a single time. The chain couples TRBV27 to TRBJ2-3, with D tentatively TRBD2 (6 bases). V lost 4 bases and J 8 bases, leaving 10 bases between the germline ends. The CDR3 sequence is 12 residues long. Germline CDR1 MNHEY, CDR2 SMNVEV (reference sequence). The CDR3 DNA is TGTGCCAGCAGTTCGGGGCGGGGTACGCAGTATTTT. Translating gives CASSSGRGTQYF.

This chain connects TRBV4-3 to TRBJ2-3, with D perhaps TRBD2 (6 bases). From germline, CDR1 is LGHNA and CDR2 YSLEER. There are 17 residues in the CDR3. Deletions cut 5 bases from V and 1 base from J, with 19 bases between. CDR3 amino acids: CASSLSFRRGRTDTQYF. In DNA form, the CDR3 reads TGCGCCAGCAGCTTATCATTCCGGCGGGGCCGCACAGATACGCAGTATTTT.

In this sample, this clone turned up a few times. The DNA of the CDR3 is TGTGCCAGTAGACAGGGGTTGAACACTGAAGCTTTCTTT. Translated: CASRQGLNTEAFF. The V gene is TRBV19, the J gene TRBJ1-1; 7 nucleotides match TRBD1. The CDR3 runs 13 residues. Trimming took 6 bases from V and 0 from J; bases not matched to a gene: 1. Germline-derived CDR1 and CDR2 are LNHDA and SQIVND (reference sequence). The whole variable domain, remainder taken from reference TRBV19 and TRBJ1-1, is DGGITQSPKYLFRKEGQNVTLSCEQNLNHDAMYWYRQDPGQGLRLIYYSQIVNDFQKGDIAEGYSVSREKKESFPLTVTSAQKNPTAFYLCASRQGLNTEAFFGQGTRLTVV.

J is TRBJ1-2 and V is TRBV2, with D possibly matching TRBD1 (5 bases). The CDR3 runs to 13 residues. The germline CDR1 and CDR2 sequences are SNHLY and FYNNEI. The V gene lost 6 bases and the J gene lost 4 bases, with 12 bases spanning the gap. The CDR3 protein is CASSPGLSYGYTF. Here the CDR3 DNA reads TGTGCCAGCAGCCCGGGACTTAGCTATGGCTACACCTTC.

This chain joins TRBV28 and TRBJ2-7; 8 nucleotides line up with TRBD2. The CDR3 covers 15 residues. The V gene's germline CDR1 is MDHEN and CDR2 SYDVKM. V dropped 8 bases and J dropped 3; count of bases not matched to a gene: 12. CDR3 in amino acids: CASGSSGGLNYEQYV. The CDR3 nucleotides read TGTGCCAGCGGCTCGTCGGGAGGGCTAAACTACGAGCAGTACGTC.